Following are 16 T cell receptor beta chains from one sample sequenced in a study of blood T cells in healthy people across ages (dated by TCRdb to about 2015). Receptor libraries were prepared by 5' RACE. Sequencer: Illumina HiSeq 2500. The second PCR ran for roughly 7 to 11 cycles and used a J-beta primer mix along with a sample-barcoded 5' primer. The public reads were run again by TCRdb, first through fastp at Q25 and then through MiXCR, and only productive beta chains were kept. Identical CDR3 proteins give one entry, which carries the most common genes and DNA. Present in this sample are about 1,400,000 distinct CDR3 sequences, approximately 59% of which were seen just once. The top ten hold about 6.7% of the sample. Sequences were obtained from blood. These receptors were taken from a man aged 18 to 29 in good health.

The CDR3, as DNA: TGCAGCGTTGTATACCGGGACCGCGAGCAGTACTTC. It codes for CSVVYRDREQYF. The rearrangement joins TRBV29-1 to TRBJ2-7; D may correspond to TRBD1 or TRBD2 (5 bases each). Germline-derived CDR1 and CDR2 are SQVTM and ANQGSEA. V was shortened by 4 bases and J by 6 bases, with 13 bases between the two germline ends. This CDR3 has 12 residues.

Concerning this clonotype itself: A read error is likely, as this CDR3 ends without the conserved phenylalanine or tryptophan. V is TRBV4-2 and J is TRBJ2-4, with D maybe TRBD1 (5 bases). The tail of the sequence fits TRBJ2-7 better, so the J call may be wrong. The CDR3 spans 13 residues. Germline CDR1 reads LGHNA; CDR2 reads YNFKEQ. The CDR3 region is CASSQARVYEQYL. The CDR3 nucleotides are TGTGCCAGCAGCCAAGCCAGGGTCTACGAGCAGTACTTA.

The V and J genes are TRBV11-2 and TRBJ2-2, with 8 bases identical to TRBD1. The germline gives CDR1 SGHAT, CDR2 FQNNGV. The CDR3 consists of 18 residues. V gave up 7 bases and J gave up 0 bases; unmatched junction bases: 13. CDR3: CASNAGQGHPANTGELFF. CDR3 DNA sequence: TGTGCCAGCAACGCCGGACAGGGTCACCCCGCGAACACCGGGGAGCTGTTTTTT. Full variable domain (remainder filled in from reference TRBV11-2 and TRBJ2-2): EAGVAQSPRYKIIEKRQSVAFWCNPISGHATLYWYQQILGQGPKLLIQFQNNGVVDDSQLPKDRFSAERLKGVDSTLKIQPAKLEDSAVYLCASNAGQGHPANTGELFFGEGSRLTVL.

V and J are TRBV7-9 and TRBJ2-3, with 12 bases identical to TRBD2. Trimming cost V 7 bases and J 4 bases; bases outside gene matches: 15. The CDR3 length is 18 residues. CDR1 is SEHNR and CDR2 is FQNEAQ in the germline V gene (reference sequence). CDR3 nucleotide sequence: TGTGCCAGCACCCACCCTGCTAGCGGGAGGGCCTTTTCAGATACGCAGTATTTT. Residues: CASTHPASGRAFSDTQYF. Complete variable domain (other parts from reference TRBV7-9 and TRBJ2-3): DTGVSQNPRHKITKRGQNVTFRCDPISEHNRLYWYRQTLGQGPEFLTYFQNEAQLEKSRLLSDRFSAERPKGSFSTLEIQRTEQGDSAMYLCASTHPASGRAFSDTQYFGPGTRLTVL.

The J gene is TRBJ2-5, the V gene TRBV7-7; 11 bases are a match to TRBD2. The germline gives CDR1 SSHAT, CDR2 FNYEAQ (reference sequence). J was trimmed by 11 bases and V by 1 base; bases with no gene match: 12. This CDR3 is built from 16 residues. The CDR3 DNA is TGTGCCAGCAGCTTAGGGTCTAGCGGGAGGTTCGATGAGCAGTACTTC. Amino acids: CASSLGSSGRFDEQYF.

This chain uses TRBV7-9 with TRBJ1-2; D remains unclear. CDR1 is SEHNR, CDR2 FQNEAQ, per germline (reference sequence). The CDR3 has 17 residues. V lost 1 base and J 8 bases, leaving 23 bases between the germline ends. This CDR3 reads CASSLEMSPVLRGGYTF. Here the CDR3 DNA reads TGTGCCAGCAGCTTAGAAATGAGCCCGGTCCTCCGAGGAGGCTACACCTTC. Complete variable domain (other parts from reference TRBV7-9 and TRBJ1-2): DTGVSQNPRHKITKRGQNVTFRCDPISEHNRLYWYRQTLGQGPEFLTYFQNEAQLEKSRLLSDRFSAERPKGSFSTLEIQRTEQGDSAMYLCASSLEMSPVLRGGYTFGSGTRLTVV.

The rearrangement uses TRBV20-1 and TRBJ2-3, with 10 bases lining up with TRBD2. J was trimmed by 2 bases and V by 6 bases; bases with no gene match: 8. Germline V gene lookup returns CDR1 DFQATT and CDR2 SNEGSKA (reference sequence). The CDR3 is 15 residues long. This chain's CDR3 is CSAIIAGGPTDTQYF. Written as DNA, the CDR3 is TGCAGTGCAATAATAGCGGGGGGACCCACAGATACGCAGTATTTT.

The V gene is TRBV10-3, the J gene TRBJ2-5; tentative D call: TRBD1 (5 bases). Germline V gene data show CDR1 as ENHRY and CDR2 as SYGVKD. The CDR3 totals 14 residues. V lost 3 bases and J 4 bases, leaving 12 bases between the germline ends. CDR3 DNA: TGTGCCATCAGTGAAACGACAGTTCCAGAGACCCAGTACTTC. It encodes CAISETTVPETQYF.

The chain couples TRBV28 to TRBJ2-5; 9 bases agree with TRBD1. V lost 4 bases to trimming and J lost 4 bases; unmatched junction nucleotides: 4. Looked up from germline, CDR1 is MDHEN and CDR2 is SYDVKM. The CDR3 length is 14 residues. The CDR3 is CASSYRGRAETQYF. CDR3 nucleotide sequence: TGTGCCAGCAGTTACAGGGGGCGCGCAGAGACCCAGTACTTC.

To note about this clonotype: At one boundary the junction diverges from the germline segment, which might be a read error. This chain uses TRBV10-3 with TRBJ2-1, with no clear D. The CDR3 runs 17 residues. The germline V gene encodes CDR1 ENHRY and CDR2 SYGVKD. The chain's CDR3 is CAVSELSMSRTYNEQFF. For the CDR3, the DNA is TGTGCCGTCAGTGAGTTGAGTATGAGCAGGACCTACAATGAGCAGTTCTTC.

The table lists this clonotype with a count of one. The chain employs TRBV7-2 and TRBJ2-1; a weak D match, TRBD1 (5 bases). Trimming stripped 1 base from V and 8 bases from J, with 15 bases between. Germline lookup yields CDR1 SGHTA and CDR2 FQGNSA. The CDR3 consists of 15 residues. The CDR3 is CTSSLDGRARDEQFF. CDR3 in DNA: TGTACCAGCAGCTTAGATGGCAGGGCTCGGGATGAGCAGTTCTTC.

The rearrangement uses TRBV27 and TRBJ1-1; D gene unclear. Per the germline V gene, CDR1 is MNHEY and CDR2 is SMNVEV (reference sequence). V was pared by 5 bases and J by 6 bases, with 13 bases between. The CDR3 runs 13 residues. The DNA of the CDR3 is TGTGCCAGCAGTAATACAGCGACCCCTGAAGCTTTCTTT. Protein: CASSNTATPEAFF.

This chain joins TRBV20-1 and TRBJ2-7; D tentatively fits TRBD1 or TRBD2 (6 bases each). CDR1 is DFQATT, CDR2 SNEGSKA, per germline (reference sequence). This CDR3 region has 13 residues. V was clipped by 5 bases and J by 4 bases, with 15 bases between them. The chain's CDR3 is CSALEGGNYEQYF. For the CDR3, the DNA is TGCAGTGCTCTGGAGGGGGGCAATTACGAGCAGTACTTC.

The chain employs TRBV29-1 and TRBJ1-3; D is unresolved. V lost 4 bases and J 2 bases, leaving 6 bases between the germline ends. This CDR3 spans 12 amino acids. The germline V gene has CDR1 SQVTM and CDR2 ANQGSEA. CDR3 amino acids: CSVGGTGNTIYF. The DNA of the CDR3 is TGCAGCGTTGGAGGGACTGGAAACACCATATATTTT.

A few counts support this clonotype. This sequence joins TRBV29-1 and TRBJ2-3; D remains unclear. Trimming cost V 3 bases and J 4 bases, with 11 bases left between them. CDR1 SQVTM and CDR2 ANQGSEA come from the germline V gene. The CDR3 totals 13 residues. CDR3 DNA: TGCAGCGTTGATGGGCCAGCTTCAGATACGCAGTATTTT. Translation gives CSVDGPASDTQYF.

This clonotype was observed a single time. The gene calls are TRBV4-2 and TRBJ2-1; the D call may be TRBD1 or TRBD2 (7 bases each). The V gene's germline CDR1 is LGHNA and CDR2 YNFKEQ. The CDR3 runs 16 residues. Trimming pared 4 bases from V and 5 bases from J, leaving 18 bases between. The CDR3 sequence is CASSRIPTGRDNEQFF. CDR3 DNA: TGTGCCAGCAGCCGTATTCCGACAGGGAGGGACAATGAGCAGTTCTTC.